Reported below is one T cell receptor (beta chain). This entry belongs to a study of cytotoxic CD8 clonotypes in ibrutinib-treated CLL. TCR beta libraries used 1.5 to 2 micrograms of DNA from cryopreserved PBMCs. Targeted sequencing depth ranged from 1 in 200,000 to 1 in 1 million T cells. Libraries were prepared by immunoSEQ multiplex PCR; TCRdb keeps only in-frame clonotypes and omits some of them. Found here are roughly 330,000 clones, over 60% of them singletons; the top ten hold under 8%. The CDR3 contains 16 residues. The V segment lost 3 bases and the J segment 1 base; nucleotides outside the gene matches: 7. Germline V gives CDR1 SGHRS, CDR2 YFSETQ.

The TCR originated in a human donor with chronic lymphocytic leukemia. V gene TRBV5-1 combines with J gene TRBJ2-3; 8 nucleotides line up with TRBD1. The specimen comprised PBMCs, sampled after 36 months of ibrutinib treatment. This CDR3 reads CASSWAGGLGTDTQYF. The CDR3 nucleotides read TGCGCCAGCAGCTGGGCAGGGGGCTTGGGCACAGATACGCAGTATTTT.